Listed below are T cell receptor beta chains from one sample, sequenced in a study of T-cell reconstitution after alpha-beta-depleted transplantation in children. TCRdb processed the PCR reads anew with MiXCR; each CDR3 protein has one entry. The sample lists tens of thousands of distinct CDR3 sequences; 4.9% were seen once. The specimen comprised PBMCs, mostly from graft donor cells, sampled 180 days after TCRalphabeta/CD19-depleted stem cell transplant. The receptors here all came from a boy under two years old who had a stem cell transplant for acute myeloid leukemia, so the T cells may come from the graft donor. The CDR3 runs from the conserved cysteine through the conserved F or W. Each record gives: J gene, CDR3 length, V gene, CDR3 protein.

TRBJ1-5,12,TRBV6-5,CASSTKAQPQHF
TRBJ2-2,13,TRBV5-4,CASSSESDGELFF
TRBJ2-3,15,TRBV6-6,CASRPGGGATDTQYF
TRBJ1-5,12,TRBV12-3/TRBV12-4,CASGQLNQPQHF
TRBJ2-1,12,TRBV12-3/TRBV12-4,CASSLRVNEQFF
TRBJ2-5,18,TRBV28,CASSLPRLGLRNQETQYF
TRBJ2-1,16,TRBV10-3,CAISDPRGAGLAEQFF
TRBJ2-7,17,TRBV29-1,CSVVTHLDRGSSYEQYF
TRBJ1-1,14,TRBV6-1,CASSQTPVDTEAFF
TRBJ2-2,16,TRBV12-3/TRBV12-4,CASSLGRRGDTGELFF
TRBJ1-1,12,TRBV20-1,CSASDRDAEAFF
TRBJ2-2,17,TRBV7-2,CASSSPAWVQNTGELFF
TRBJ1-2,16,TRBV5-8,CASSLDPLGGGYGYTF
TRBJ2-4,15,TRBV12-3/TRBV12-4,CASTSGRLAKNIQYF
TRBJ2-2,15,TRBV21-1,CASSKVTPNTGELFF
TRBJ1-1,18,TRBV12-3/TRBV12-4,CASTPVVGRKSAYTEAFF
TRBJ2-7,14,TRBV12-3/TRBV12-4,CASSFGPERKPQYF
TRBJ1-4,14,TRBV12-3/TRBV12-4,CASSSTVINEKLFF
TRBJ2-5,16,TRBV12-3/TRBV12-4,CASSSGTGVPGETQYF
TRBJ1-3,11,TRBV12-3/TRBV12-4,CASTAGRTIYF
TRBJ2-2,15,TRBV19,CASSSPRLNTGELFF
TRBJ2-2,15,TRBV12-3/TRBV12-4,CASSSDEFNTGELFF
TRBJ2-1,14,TRBV3-1,CASSQVGVAREQFF
TRBJ2-6,15,TRBV5-1,CASSTTGSGANVLTF
TRBJ1-1,15,TRBV7-8,CASSLSFKAHTEAFF
TRBJ2-3,14,TRBV18,CASSPPWGTDTQYF
TRBJ2-2,17,TRBV5-1,CASSRGGAPEGTGELFF
TRBJ2-1,15,TRBV30,CAWRGTSGSYNEQFF
TRBJ2-5,11,TRBV20-1,CSPTHQETQYF
TRBJ2-7,13,TRBV9,CASSVAGGHEQYF
TRBJ2-3,16,TRBV7-2,CASSARLAGSTDTQYF
TRBJ1-5,17,TRBV5-6,CASSLADRGYSNQPQHF
TRBJ2-1,15,TRBV20-1,CSARSRQGDYNEQFF
TRBJ2-6,16,TRBV4-1,CASSQSTASGANVLTF
TRBJ2-6,18,TRBV12-3/TRBV12-4,CASRRPGQGASGANVLTF
TRBJ2-2,16,TRBV25-1,CASSQGKSQQRGELFF
TRBJ1-2,14,TRBV4-1,CASSHSQGARGYTF
TRBJ1-6,15,TRBV28,CASSPSQLYNSPLHF
TRBJ1-2,16,TRBV4-3,CASSQGPFSYSYGYTF
TRBJ1-5,13,TRBV7-8,CASSLRQRQPQHF
TRBJ2-3,13,TRBV29-1,CSVEGWQSDTQYF
TRBJ2-3,14,TRBV6-5,CASSYQSGGDTQYF
TRBJ1-6,14,TRBV5-1,CASSWDSSNSPLHF
TRBJ1-2,17,TRBV12-3/TRBV12-4,CASSPPSGQGRNYGYTF
TRBJ2-5,15,TRBV12-3/TRBV12-4,CASSFTRTAQETQYF
TRBJ2-3,16,TRBV11-2,CASSKTSGGYTDTQYF
TRBJ2-2,14,TRBV19,CASSRGSNTGELFF
TRBJ2-6,17,TRBV5-1,CASSLAGPSSGANVLTF
TRBJ1-3,16,TRBV4-3,CASSPRQGSSGNTIYF
TRBJ2-3,15,TRBV12-3/TRBV12-4,CASSSGPGGPDTQYF
TRBJ2-7,15,TRBV12-3/TRBV12-4,CASSLDRERLYEQYF
TRBJ2-1,14,TRBV7-7,CASSPTSSGYEQFF
TRBJ2-7,13,TRBV18,CASQAGGKDEQYF
TRBJ2-1,16,TRBV7-9,CASSGTATPNYNEQFF
TRBJ2-2,15,TRBV7-9,CASSLEQANTGELFF